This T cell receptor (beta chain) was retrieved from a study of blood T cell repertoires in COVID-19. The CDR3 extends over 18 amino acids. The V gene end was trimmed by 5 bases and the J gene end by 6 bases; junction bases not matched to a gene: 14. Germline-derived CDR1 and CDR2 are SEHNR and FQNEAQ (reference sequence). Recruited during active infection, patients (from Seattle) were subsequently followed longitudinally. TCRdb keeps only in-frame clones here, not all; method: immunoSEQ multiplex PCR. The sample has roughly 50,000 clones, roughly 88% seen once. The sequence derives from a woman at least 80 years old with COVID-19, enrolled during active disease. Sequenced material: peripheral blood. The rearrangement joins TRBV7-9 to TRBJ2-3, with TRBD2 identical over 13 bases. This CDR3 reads CASSPTRTSGRRRDTQYF. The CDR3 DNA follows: TGTGCCAGCAGCCCCACCCGGACTAGCGGGAGAAGGAGGGATACGCAGTATTTT.